These T cell receptor beta chains were read from a single sample in a study of T-cell reconstitution after alpha-beta-depleted transplantation in children. TCRdb passed the PCR reads through MiXCR, listing each CDR3 protein once. The table lists some 300,000 distinct CDR3 sequences, over 9% of them singletons, with 2% to 2.5% in the top ten. The sequencing here drew on PBMCs from the stem cell graft donor, taken from the stem cell graft. The source of these receptors is a human donor who donated a stem cell graft to a child with acute lymphoblastic leukemia. Both conserved end residues are part of each CDR3. The D gene is left open where the match is weak. The size entry is marked missing in some rows and otherwise reads once, few, many or a size class.

j_call v_call d_call clone_size cdr3_aa cdr3_nt
TRBJ1-5 TRBV20-1 . few CSAQAGSESNQPQHF TGCAGTGCTCAGGCGGGGTCGGAGAGCAATCAGCCCCAGCATTTT
TRBJ2-1 TRBV7-9 . . CASSLLGVNEQFF TGTGCCAGCAGCCTTCTAGGGGTTAATGAGCAGTTCTTC
TRBJ2-5 TRBV9 TRBD2 . CASSVVAGGRETQYF TGTGCCAGCAGCGTAGTAGCGGGAGGTAGAGAGACCCAGTACTTC
TRBJ2-1 TRBV6-1 . few CASRSSVDNEQFF TGTGCCAGCAGATCAAGCGTAGACAATGAGCAGTTCTTC
TRBJ2-5 TRBV20-1 TRBD2 . CSAWGGVGTSEQETQYF TGCAGTGCTTGGGGTGGGGTGGGGACTAGCGAACAAGAGACCCAGTACTTC
TRBJ2-1 TRBV5-1 . . CASSLVSGQYYNEQFF TGCGCCAGCAGCTTGGTTTCAGGGCAATACTACAATGAGCAGTTCTTC
TRBJ2-2 TRBV7-8 . few CASSPQAENTGELFF TGTGCCAGCAGCCCACAAGCGGAGAACACCGGGGAGCTGTTTTTT
TRBJ2-3 TRBV10-3 . many CAISESPSTQYF TGTGCCATCAGTGAGTCGCCTAGCACGCAGTATTTT
TRBJ2-7 TRBV6-5 . many CASSSHHSYEQYF TGTGCCAGCAGTTCCCATCACTCCTACGAGCAGTACTTC
TRBJ1-5 TRBV7-2 TRBD1 . CASSYRGQQPQHF TGTGCCAGCAGCTACAGGGGACAACAGCCCCAGCATTTT
TRBJ2-3 TRBV12-3/TRBV12-4 . few CASSLGVGVAGPDTQYF TGTGCCAGCAGTTTAGGTGTGGGTGTAGCTGGGCCAGATACGCAGTATTTT
TRBJ2-2 TRBV4-2 TRBD2 . CASSRQAGGPNGELFF TGTGCCAGCAGCCGGCAAGCGGGAGGGCCGAACGGGGAGCTGTTTTTT
TRBJ2-7 TRBV20-1 . many CSADGVSVQYF TGCAGTGCCGACGGGGTCAGTGTGCAGTACTTC
TRBJ1-6 TRBV27 . . CASSSGTQDNSPLHF TGTGCCAGCTCATCCGGGACTCAGGATAATTCACCCCTCCACTTT
TRBJ2-7 TRBV7-8 TRBD2 . CASSLHPGGLLGEQYF TGTGCCAGCAGCTTACACCCGGGAGGGCTCTTGGGCGAGCAGTACTTC
TRBJ1-2 TRBV5-1 . . CASSLVLGITNYGYTF TGCGCCAGCAGCTTGGTGTTGGGGATAACGAACTATGGCTACACCTTC
TRBJ2-5 TRBV9 TRBD2 many CASSAGRLAGGAETQYF TGTGCCAGCAGCGCCGGGCGGTTGGCGGGAGGTGCAGAGACCCAGTACTTC
TRBJ2-7 TRBV4-1 . . CASSQDTWSSYEQYF TGCGCCAGCAGCCAAGATACCTGGAGCTCCTACGAGCAGTACTTC
TRBJ2-5 TRBV4-2 TRBD2 few CASSLEGGGGQETQYF TGTGCCAGCAGCCTGGAGGGTGGCGGGGGCCAAGAGACCCAGTACTTC
TRBJ2-1 TRBV6-5 . . CASSYAGLEQFF TGTGCCAGCAGTTACGCGGGACTCGAGCAGTTCTTC
TRBJ2-1 TRBV12-3/TRBV12-4 TRBD2 many CASRRLAGDPYNEQFF TGTGCCAGCAGGAGACTAGCGGGAGACCCCTACAATGAGCAGTTCTTC
TRBJ2-3 TRBV27 TRBD2 many CASSLALAGGNWLTDTQYF TGTGCCAGCAGTTTGGCCCTAGCGGGAGGGAATTGGTTGACAGATACGCAGTATTTT
TRBJ2-1 TRBV6-2/TRBV6-3 . few CASSYSKGPLGNEQFF TGTGCCAGCAGTTACTCGAAAGGGCCCCTCGGCAATGAGCAGTTCTTC
TRBJ2-2 TRBV5-1 . many CASSFGGELFF TGCGCCAGCAGCTTTGGCGGGGAGCTGTTTTTT
TRBJ1-1 TRBV15 . . CATSRGLGTEAFF TGTGCCACCAGCAGAGGGTTGGGCACTGAAGCTTTCTTT
TRBJ1-4 TRBV19 . . CASSIARVESAKLFF TGTGCCAGTAGTATAGCCCGGGTAGAGTCGGCAAAACTGTTTTTT
TRBJ2-7 TRBV5-5 TRBD2 many CASSLVGTSDYEQYF TGTGCCAGCAGCTTGGTTGGGACTAGCGACTACGAGCAGTACTTC
TRBJ1-5 TRBV4-3 . few CASSQDRAGYQPQHF TGCGCCAGCAGCCAAGATAGGGCAGGATACCAGCCCCAGCATTTT
TRBJ2-5 TRBV3-1 TRBD1 many CASSHTGTGETQYF TGTGCCAGCAGCCATACCGGGACAGGGGAGACCCAGTACTTC
TRBJ2-7 TRBV15 TRBD1 few CATSRAQGDEQYF TGTGCCACCAGCAGAGCCCAGGGGGACGAGCAGTACTTC
TRBJ2-7 TRBV28 . few CASSSASRSGYEQYF TGTGCCAGCAGTTCCGCCTCCCGTTCAGGCTACGAGCAGTACTTC
TRBJ2-1 TRBV29-1 TRBD2 few CSERTSGGKEDGYNEQFF TGCAGCGAGCGGACTAGCGGCGGGAAGGAGGATGGCTACAATGAGCAGTTCTTC
TRBJ1-2 TRBV5-6 . . CASRRDARGYGYTF TGTGCCAGCAGACGGGACGCCAGAGGCTATGGCTACACCTTC